The clone carrying this TCR beta chain was seen just once. Its antigen remains unknown. Trimming removed 7 bases at V and 1 base at J, with 13 bases between. The CDR3 contains 14 residues. CDR1 is MDHEN, CDR2 SYDVKM, per germline. This entry is derived from a study of beta chain features in type 1 diabetes. Points from the study as a whole: All four CD4+ subsets from Type 1 diabetes patients carried moderately but significantly shorter TCRB CDR3s. The study found that naive, central memory and Treg TCRB repertoires appeared more similar in patients than in healthy donors. In type 1 diabetes patients, VDJ junctions had fewer insertions; deletions at these junctions were more frequent.

Expressed TCRB transcripts were sequenced because the isolated RNA had all been reverse transcribed beforehand. Sequencing used immunoSEQ multiplex PCR; TCRdb keeps in-frame clones, though not all of them. The sample includes hundreds of thousands of clones, around 16% of them seen just once. The single heparinised draw taken from each donor contained roughly 100 mL of blood on average. This clonotype was obtained from a man between 18 and 29 years old with type 1 diabetes. Sequencing input: naive CD4+ T cells from blood. This chain joins TRBV28 and TRBJ1-1; D is perhaps TRBD1 (5 bases). This chain's CDR3 is CASTAGGSNTEAFF. CDR3 sequence (DNA): TGTGCCAGCACCGCCGGGGGATCGAACACTGAAGCTTTCTTT.